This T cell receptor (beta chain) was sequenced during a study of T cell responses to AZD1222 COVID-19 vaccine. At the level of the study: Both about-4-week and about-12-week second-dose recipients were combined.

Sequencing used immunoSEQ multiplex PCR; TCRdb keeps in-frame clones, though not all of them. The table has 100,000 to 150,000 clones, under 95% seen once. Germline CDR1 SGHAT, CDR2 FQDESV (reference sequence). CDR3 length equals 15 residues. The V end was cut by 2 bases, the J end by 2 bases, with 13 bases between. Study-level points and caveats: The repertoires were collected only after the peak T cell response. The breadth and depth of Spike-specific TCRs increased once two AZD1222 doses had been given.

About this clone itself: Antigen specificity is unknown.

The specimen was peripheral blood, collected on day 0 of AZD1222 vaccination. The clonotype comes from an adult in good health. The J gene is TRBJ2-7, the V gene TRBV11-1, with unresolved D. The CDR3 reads CASSLSVLGPYEQYF. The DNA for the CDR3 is TGTGCCAGCAGCTTATCTGTGCTCGGCCCCTACGAGCAGTACTTC.